These 15 T cell receptor beta chains were sequenced from one sample in a study of T cells in women clearing cervical HPV infection. Profiled with immunoSEQ multiplex PCR; TCRdb holds only in-frame clones, not every one. The sample table sets out approximately 15,000 clones. The sample taken for sequencing was blood buffy coat. All receptors come from a woman aged 18 to 75 with a cervical HPV16 infection that either progressed to CIN3+ or cleared (not recorded which).

On this clone itself: The read finishes 3 residues shy of the CDR3 end, and the germline J gene is used to complete it. The chain joins TRBV7-9 to TRBJ2-7, with 8 bases lining up with TRBD2. Germline values: CDR1 SEHNR, CDR2 FQNEAQ (reference sequence). The CDR3 sequence is 13 residues long. The V and J ends lost 6 bases and 4 bases, in that order; junction bases with no gene match: 5. The sequenced part of the CDR3 DNA is TGTGCCAGCAGTTCCGCGGGGGGATACGAG. Its protein is CASSSAGGYE. The whole CDR3 protein reads CASSSAGGYEQYF.

As concerns this clone: The germline gene is not matched at one end of the junction; a read error may be the cause. Partial CDR3 DNA: TGTTCCAGCAGCTCGTACAGGGTCGACACTGAA. Amino acid sequence: CSSSSYRVDTE. The complete CDR3 reads CSSSSYRVDTEAFF. This chain connects TRBV7-2 to TRBJ1-1, with a tentative D call TRBD1 (6 bases). The read ends 3 residues early relative to the CDR3; the germline J gene fills the gap. CDR3 length equals 14 residues. The germline CDR1 and CDR2 sequences are SGHTA and FQGNSA.

Concerning this clone itself: Coverage ceases 3 residues before the CDR3 finishes, and the germline J gene fills in the end. The chain employs TRBV5-6 and TRBJ2-3, with 7 bases that match TRBD1. V lost 3 bases, J lost 2 bases, and 6 bases stayed unmatched. The CDR3 is made up of 15 amino acids. Germline values: CDR1 SGHDT, CDR2 YYEEEE. Incomplete CDR3 DNA: TGTGCCAGCAGCTACGGGACAGCCATCACAGATACG. Translation gives CASSYGTAITDT. The whole CDR3 sequence reads CASSYGTAITDTQYF.

Concerning this clone: The read finishes 3 residues shy of the CDR3 end, and the germline J gene is used to complete it. This sequence joins TRBV4-2 and TRBJ1-5, with 9 bases aligning to TRBD1. Per germline, CDR1 LGHNA and CDR2 YNFKEQ. V trimming: 4 bases; J trimming: 0 bases; junction bases outside the gene matches: 19. The CDR3 is 21 residues long. The sequenced part of the CDR3 DNA is TGTGCCAGCAGCCGGCGGGTAACCGGGACAGGGAGAAGGAATAGCAATCAGCCC. Residues: CASSRRVTGTGRRNSNQP. The CDR3, in full, reads CASSRRVTGTGRRNSNQPQHF.

For this clone: The read terminates 3 residues ahead of where the CDR3 ends, so the germline J gene completes it. V and J are TRBV20-1 and TRBJ1-1; 8 bases are a match to TRBD1. With 3 bases clipped from V and 1 base from J, the junction kept 4 bases outside the gene matches. CDR1 and CDR2 from the germline V gene are DFQATT and SNEGSKA (reference sequence). This CDR3 is 14 amino acids long. CDR3 DNA (partial): TGCAGTGCTAGTTCCAGGGGGCGGAACACTGAA. As protein: CSASSRGRNTE. The CDR3, in full, reads CSASSRGRNTEAFF.

In the case of this clone: From the germline J gene comes the end of the CDR3, since the read stops 3 residues before it. The chain combines TRBV7-2 with TRBJ1-2; no firm D call. The CDR3 runs to 12 residues. In germline, CDR1 is SGHTA, CDR2 FQGNSA. The DNA read from the CDR3 is TGTGCCAGCAGCTTTGGGGTCGGGGAC. It encodes CASSFGVGD. The entire CDR3 reads CASSFGVGDYTF.

Comments on this clone: The read halts 3 residues ahead of the CDR3 end, with the missing end drawn from the germline J gene. The V and J genes are TRBV24-1 and TRBJ2-3, with TRBD1 matching 7 bases. V lost 6 bases and J lost 0; bases outside the gene matches: 5. Per germline, CDR1 KGHDR and CDR2 SFDVKD. The CDR3 spans 15 residues. The CDR3 DNA, read in part, is TGTGCCACCAGTCCCCGGGACAGAAGCACAGATACG. As protein: CATSPRDRSTDT. The full-length CDR3 reads as CATSPRDRSTDTQYF.

As to this clone: Read data end 3 residues before the CDR3 end; the end is taken from the germline J gene. The rearrangement joins TRBV6-2 or TRBV6-3 to TRBJ1-1, with TRBD1 matching 7 bases. The CDR3 has 13 residues. Trimming took 4 bases from V and 7 from J; bases not matched to a gene: 6. CDR1 and CDR2 (germline): MNHEY, SVGEGT. CDR3 region: CASSWIQGGEAFF. The DNA read from the CDR3 is TGTGCCAGCAGTTGGATCCAGGGGGGTGAA.

To note about this clone: The read falls 3 residues short of the CDR3 end, and the missing part is taken from the germline J gene. V and J are TRBV20-1 and TRBJ2-1; D is perhaps TRBD2 (5 bases). Trimming took 0 bases from V and 5 from J, leaving 14 bases between them. This CDR3 has 15 residues. Germline lookup yields CDR1 DFQATT and CDR2 SNEGSKA (reference sequence). CDR3 residues: CSARDSASPHNEQFF. The part of the CDR3 DNA that was read is TGCAGTGCTAGAGATTCGGCTAGCCCTCACAATGAG.

This clone is labeled medium-sized based on frequency. Read coverage stops 3 residues before the CDR3 terminus; the germline J gene supplies the remainder. The genes are TRBV27 and TRBJ1-5; 7 bases agree with TRBD1. CDR1 is MNHEY and CDR2 is SMNVEV in the germline V gene (reference sequence). J gave up 4 bases and V 6 bases, and 9 bases lay outside the gene matches. This CDR3 contains 15 residues. The part of the CDR3 DNA that was read is TGTGCCAGCAGGGGGCCGGGCAGGGGGAATCAGCCC. Translating it yields CASRGPGRGNQP. The full CDR3 protein reads CASRGPGRGNQPQHF.

To note about this clone: The observed sequence ends 3 residues before the CDR3 terminus, with the missing tail filled in from the germline J gene. J is TRBJ1-2 and V is TRBV11-2, with D maybe TRBD1 (5 bases). This CDR3 spans 14 amino acids. The germline V and J ends were trimmed by 6 bases and 5 bases, with 16 bases remaining between them. Per germline, CDR1 SGHAT and CDR2 FQNNGV. The CDR3 sequence is CASRKLSGGYGYTF. The DNA read from the CDR3 is TGTGCCAGCAGGAAACTCTCCGGGGGGTATGGC.

A word on this clone: The sequence runs out 3 residues before the end of the CDR3; the remainder is reconstructed from the germline J gene. The gene calls are TRBV2 and TRBJ2-2, with no clear D. The V end lost 7 bases, the J end lost 2 bases, and 8 bases lay between the germline ends. Germline-derived CDR1 and CDR2 are SNHLY and FYNNEI. The CDR3 runs 13 residues. The CDR3 is CASNSGNTGELFF. CDR3 bases read: TGTGCCAGCAACTCGGGTAACACCGGGGAG.

About this clone: Read data end 3 residues before the CDR3 end; the end is taken from the germline J gene. The gene calls are TRBV29-1 and TRBJ2-2, with D perhaps TRBD1 (5 bases). The germline V gene encodes CDR1 SQVTM and CDR2 ANQGSEA. V was clipped by 4 bases and J by 2 bases, with 8 bases between them. The CDR3 runs 13 residues. CDR3 DNA (partial): TGCAGCGTTGGACAGAGTAACACCGGGGAG. This encodes CSVGQSNTGE. The full CDR3 is CSVGQSNTGELFF.

Notes on this clone: The read ends 3 residues before the CDR3 terminus; that terminus is restored from the germline J gene. The J gene is TRBJ2-2, the V gene TRBV7-9; possible D gene TRBD2, 7 bases. The CDR3 contains 15 residues. Germline CDR1 is SEHNR and CDR2 is FQNEAQ (reference sequence). CDR3 amino acids: CASSLGGGANEKLFF. The CDR3 DNA, read in part, is TGTGCCAGCAGCTTAGGGGGGGGCGCTAATGAAAAG.

With respect to this clone: The CDR3 is cut off 3 residues early in the read; its end comes from the germline J gene. This rearrangement joins TRBV20-1 to TRBJ2-7; the D gene is possibly TRBD2 (6 bases). V lost 3 bases and J 2 bases, leaving 11 bases between the germline ends. This CDR3 region has 13 residues. Germline CDR1 is DFQATT and CDR2 is SNEGSKA (reference sequence). CDR3 protein: CSASRGGAYEQYF. CDR3 bases read: TGCAGTGCTAGTCGAGGAGGGGCCTACGAG.